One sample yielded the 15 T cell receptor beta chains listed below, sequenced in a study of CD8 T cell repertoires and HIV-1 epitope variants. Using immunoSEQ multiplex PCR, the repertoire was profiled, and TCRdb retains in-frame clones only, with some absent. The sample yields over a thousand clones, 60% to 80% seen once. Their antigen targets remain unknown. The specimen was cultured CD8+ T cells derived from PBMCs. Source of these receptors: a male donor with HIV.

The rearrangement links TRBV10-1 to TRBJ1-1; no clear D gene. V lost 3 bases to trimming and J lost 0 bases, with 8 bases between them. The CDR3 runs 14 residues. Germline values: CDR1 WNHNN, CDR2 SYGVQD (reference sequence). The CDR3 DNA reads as TGCGCCAGCAGTGACGGGTCCTTGAACACTGAAGCTTTCTTT. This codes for CASSDGSLNTEAFF.

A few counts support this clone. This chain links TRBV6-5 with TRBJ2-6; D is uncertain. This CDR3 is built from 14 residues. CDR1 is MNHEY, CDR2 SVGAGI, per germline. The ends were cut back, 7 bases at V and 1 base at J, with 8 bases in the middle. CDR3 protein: CASTLVSGANVLTF. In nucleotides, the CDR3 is TGTGCCAGCACCTTAGTATCTGGGGCCAACGTCCTGACTTTC.

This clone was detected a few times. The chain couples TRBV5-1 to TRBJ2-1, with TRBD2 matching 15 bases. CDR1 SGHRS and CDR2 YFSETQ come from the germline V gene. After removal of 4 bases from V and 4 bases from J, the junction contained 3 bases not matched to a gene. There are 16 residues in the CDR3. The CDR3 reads CASSTGLAGGYNEQFF. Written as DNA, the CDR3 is TGCGCCAGCAGCACGGGACTAGCGGGAGGTTACAATGAGCAGTTCTTC. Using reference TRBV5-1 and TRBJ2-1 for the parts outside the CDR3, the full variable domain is KAGVTQTPRYLIKTRGQQVTLSCSPISGHRSVSWYQQTPGQGLQFLFEYFSETQRNKGNFPGRFSGRQFSNSRSEMNVSTLELGDSALYLCASSTGLAGGYNEQFFGPGTRLTVL.

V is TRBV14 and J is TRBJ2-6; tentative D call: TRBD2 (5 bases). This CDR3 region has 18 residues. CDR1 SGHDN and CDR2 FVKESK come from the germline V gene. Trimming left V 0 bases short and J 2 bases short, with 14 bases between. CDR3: CASSQETGRSAGANVLTF. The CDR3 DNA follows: TGTGCCAGCAGCCAAGAAACGGGGAGATCGGCTGGGGCCAACGTCCTGACTTTC.

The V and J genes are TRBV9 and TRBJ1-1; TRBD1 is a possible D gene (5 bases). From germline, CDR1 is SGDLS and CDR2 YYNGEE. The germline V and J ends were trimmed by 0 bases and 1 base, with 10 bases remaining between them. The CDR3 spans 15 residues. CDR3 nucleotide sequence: TGTGCCAGCAGCGTAGCGGGGGACCCGAACACTGAAGCTTTCTTT. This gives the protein CASSVAGDPNTEAFF.

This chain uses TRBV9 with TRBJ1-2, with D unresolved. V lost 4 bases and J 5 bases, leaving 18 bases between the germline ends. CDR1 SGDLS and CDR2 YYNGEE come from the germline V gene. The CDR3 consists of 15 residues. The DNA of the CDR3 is TGTGCCAGCAGCTTCGTAGGGTCTGGAGCTTATGGCTACACCTTC. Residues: CASSFVGSGAYGYTF.

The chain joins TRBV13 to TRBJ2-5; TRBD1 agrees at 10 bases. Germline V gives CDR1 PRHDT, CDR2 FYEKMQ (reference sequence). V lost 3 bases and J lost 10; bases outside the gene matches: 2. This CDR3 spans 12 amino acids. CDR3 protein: CASSLDRGDQYF. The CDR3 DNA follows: TGTGCCAGCAGCTTGGACAGGGGGGACCAGTACTTC.

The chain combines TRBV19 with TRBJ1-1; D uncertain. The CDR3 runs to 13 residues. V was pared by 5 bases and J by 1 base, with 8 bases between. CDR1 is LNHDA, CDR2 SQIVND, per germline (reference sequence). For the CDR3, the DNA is TGTGCCAGTAGTCTCGGCCCGAACACTGAAGCTTTCTTT. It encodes CASSLGPNTEAFF.

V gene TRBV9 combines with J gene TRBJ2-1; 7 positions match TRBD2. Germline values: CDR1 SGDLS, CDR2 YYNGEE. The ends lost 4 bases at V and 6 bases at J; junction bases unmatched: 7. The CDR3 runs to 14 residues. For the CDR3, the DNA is TGTGCCAGCAGCAACACCGGGGGGACCAATGAGCAGTTCTTC. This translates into CASSNTGGTNEQFF. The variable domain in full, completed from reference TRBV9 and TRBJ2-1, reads DSGVTQTPKHLITATGQRVTLRCSPRSGDLSVYWYQQSLDQGLQFLIQYYNGEERAKGNILERFSAQQFPDLHSELNLSSLELGDSALYFCASSNTGGTNEQFFGPGTRLTVL.

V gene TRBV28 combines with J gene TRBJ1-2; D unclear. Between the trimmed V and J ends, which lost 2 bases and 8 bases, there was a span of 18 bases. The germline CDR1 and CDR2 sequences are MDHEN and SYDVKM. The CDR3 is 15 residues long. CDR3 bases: TGTGCCAGCAGTTTAGAAGGGTACCCACTTTGGGGCTACACCTTC. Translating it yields CASSLEGYPLWGYTF.

The CDR3 sequence is CASSVARGGTNTGELFF. The CDR3 nucleotides read TGTGCCAGCAGCGTAGCTAGGGGAGGAACGAACACCGGGGAGCTGTTTTTT. The chain employs TRBV9 and TRBJ2-2, with D perhaps matching TRBD2 (6 bases). The V gene's germline CDR1 is SGDLS and CDR2 YYNGEE. The CDR3 length is 17 residues. The V end lost 0 bases, the J end lost 0 bases, and 12 bases lay between the germline ends.

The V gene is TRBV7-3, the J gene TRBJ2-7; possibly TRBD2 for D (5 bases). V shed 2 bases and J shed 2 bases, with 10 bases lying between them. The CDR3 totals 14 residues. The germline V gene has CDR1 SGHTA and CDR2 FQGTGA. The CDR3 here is CASSLDPGTYEQYF. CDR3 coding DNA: TGTGCCAGCAGCTTAGATCCGGGAACCTACGAGCAGTACTTC. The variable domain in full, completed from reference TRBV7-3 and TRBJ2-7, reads GAGVSQTPSNKVTEKGKYVELRCDPISGHTALYWYRQSLGQGPEFLIYFQGTGAADDSGLPNDRFFAVRPEGSVSTLKIQRTERGDSAVYLCASSLDPGTYEQYFGPGTRLTVT.

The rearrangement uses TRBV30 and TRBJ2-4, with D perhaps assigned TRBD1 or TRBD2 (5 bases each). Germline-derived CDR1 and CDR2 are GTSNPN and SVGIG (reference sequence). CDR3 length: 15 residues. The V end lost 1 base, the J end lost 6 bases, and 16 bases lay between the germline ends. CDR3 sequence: CAWSAGSGAGNIQYF. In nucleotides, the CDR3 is TGTGCCTGGAGTGCCGGGTCCGGGGCGGGAAACATTCAGTACTTC.

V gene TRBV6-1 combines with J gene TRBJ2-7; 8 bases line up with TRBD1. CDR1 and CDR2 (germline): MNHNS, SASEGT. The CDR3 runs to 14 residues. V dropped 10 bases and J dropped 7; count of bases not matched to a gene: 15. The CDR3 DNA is TGTGCCACTCTACCGCCGGACAGGGCAGGAGAGCAGTACTTC. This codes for CATLPPDRAGEQYF.

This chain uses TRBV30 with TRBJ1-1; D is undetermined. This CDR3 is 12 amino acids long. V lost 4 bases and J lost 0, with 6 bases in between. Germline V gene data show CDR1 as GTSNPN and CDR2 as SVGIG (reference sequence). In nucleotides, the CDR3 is TGTGCCTGGACAACAGTGAACACTGAAGCTTTCTTT. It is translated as CAWTTVNTEAFF. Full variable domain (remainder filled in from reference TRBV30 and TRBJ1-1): SQTIHQWPATLVQPVGSPLSLECTVEGTSNPNLYWYRQAAGRGLQLLFYSVGIGQISSEVPQNLSASRPQDRQFILSSKKLLLSDSGFYLCAWTTVNTEAFFGQGTRLTVV.